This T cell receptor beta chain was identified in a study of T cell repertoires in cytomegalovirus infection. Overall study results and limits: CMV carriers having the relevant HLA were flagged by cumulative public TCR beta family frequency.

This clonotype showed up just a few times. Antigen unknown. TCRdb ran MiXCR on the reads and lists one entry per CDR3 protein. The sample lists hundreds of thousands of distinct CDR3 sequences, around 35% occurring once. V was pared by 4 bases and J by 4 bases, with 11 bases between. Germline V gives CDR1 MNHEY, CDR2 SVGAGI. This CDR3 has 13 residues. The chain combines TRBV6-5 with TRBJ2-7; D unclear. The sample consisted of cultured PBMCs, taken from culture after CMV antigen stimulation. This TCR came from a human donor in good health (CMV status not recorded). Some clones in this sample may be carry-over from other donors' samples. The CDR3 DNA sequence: TGTGCCAGCAGTTGGTTGTCCTCATACGAGCAGTACTTC. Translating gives CASSWLSSYEQYF.